The 32 T cell receptor beta chains presented below share a single source sample, sequenced in a study of neoadjuvant anti-PD-1 for oral cavity cancer. Sequencing was performed with immunoSEQ multiplex PCR; in TCRdb, only in-frame clones are kept and a portion is missing. The sample has 35,000 to 40,000 clones, around 40% seen once; the top ten hold around 16%. Time point given: after neoadjuvant nivolumab, at surgical resection. The sequencing here drew on tumor tissue, taken after nivolumab (anti-PD-1) treatment. The receptors were gathered from a person between 40 and 80 years old with oral cavity squamous cell carcinoma.

This clone was seen a few times. This sequence joins TRBV4-2 and TRBJ2-7; perhaps TRBD2 as D (5 bases). V lost 0 bases, J lost 3 bases, and 21 bases lay in between. The CDR3 has 18 amino acids. CDR1 LGHNA and CDR2 YNFKEQ come from the germline V gene. The CDR3 coding sequence is TGTGCCAGCAGCCAAGAAACACCGGGCCTAGCAGAATACTACGAGCAGTACTTC. Translation gives CASSQETPGLAEYYEQYF.

This clone showed up many times. This CDR3 reads CASSLLAGANEQYF. The CDR3 nucleotides are TGTGCCAGCAGTTTACTCGCGGGAGCGAACGAGCAGTACTTC. The chain combines TRBV28 with TRBJ2-7; 7 nucleotides match TRBD2. With V trimmed by 2 bases and J by 5 bases, 6 bases remained unmatched. The germline V gene has CDR1 MDHEN and CDR2 SYDVKM. The CDR3 runs 14 residues.

This clone was picked up a small number of times. This sequence joins TRBV2 and TRBJ1-2; the D gene is possibly TRBD1 (6 bases). This CDR3 region has 12 residues. The germline V gene has CDR1 SNHLY and CDR2 FYNNEI. Trimming took off 4 bases at V and 7 bases at J, with 10 bases between the two ends. The CDR3 coding sequence is TGTGCCAGCAGTGTTCAGGGGACTGGCTACACCTTC. Translation gives CASSVQGTGYTF.

This clone showed up just a few times. One junction end disagrees with the germline gene, perhaps due to a read error. V gene TRBV14 combines with J gene TRBJ1-2, with D perhaps matching TRBD1 (6 bases). This CDR3 is 15 amino acids long. Germline lookup yields CDR1 SGHDN and CDR2 FVKESK. The CDR3 DNA reads as TGTGCCAGCAGCCAAACGGGGCAGGGGCCCTATCGCTACACCTTC. Protein: CASSQTGQGPYRYTF.

The chain combines TRBV7-3 with TRBJ2-3, with 7 bases identical to TRBD2. The CDR3 loop spans 14 amino acids. Germline V gene sequence: CDR1 SGHTA, CDR2 FQGTGA. V dropped 6 bases and J dropped 0; count of bases not matched to a gene: 3. The CDR3 region is CASSFSGSTDTQYF. In DNA, the CDR3 is TGTGCCAGCAGTTTTAGCGGGAGCACAGATACGCAGTATTTT.

V and J are TRBV19 and TRBJ1-1, with no clear D. The germline V and J ends were trimmed by 3 bases and 1 base, with 15 bases remaining between them. The germline V gene has CDR1 LNHDA and CDR2 SQIVND (reference sequence). This CDR3 is 16 amino acids long. CDR3: CASSIRPPASNTEAFF. CDR3 nucleotide sequence: TGTGCCAGTAGTATCCGACCCCCCGCCTCGAACACTGAAGCTTTCTTT. The entire variable domain, with the rest obtained from reference TRBV19 and TRBJ1-1, is as follows: DGGITQSPKYLFRKEGQNVTLSCEQNLNHDAMYWYRQDPGQGLRLIYYSQIVNDFQKGDIAEGYSVSREKKESFPLTVTSAQKNPTAFYLCASSIRPPASNTEAFFGQGTRLTVV.

This clone was detected ten times or more. The rearrangement links TRBV7-9 to TRBJ2-5, with D possibly matching TRBD2 (6 bases). The V end was cut by 4 bases, the J end by 6 bases, with 21 bases between. This CDR3 is 16 amino acids long. Germline CDR1 and CDR2: SEHNR and FQNEAQ (reference sequence). The CDR3 is CASSSLRLGSPKTQYF. Written as DNA, the CDR3 is TGTGCCAGCAGCTCACTACGACTAGGGAGTCCGAAGACCCAGTACTTC. The full variable domain, completed using reference TRBV7-9 and TRBJ2-5, is DTGVSQNPRHKITKRGQNVTFRCDPISEHNRLYWYRQTLGQGPEFLTYFQNEAQLEKSRLLSDRFSAERPKGSFSTLEIQRTEQGDSAMYLCASSSLRLGSPKTQYFGPGTRLLVL.

The chain uses TRBV30 and TRBJ1-1; D unresolved. This CDR3 spans 12 amino acids. The germline V and J ends were trimmed by 7 bases and 4 bases, with 13 bases remaining between them. Germline V CDR1 and CDR2: GTSNPN, SVGIG (reference sequence). This CDR3 reads CAFGKGTTEAFF. The CDR3 bases are TGTGCCTTCGGGAAGGGAACCACTGAAGCTTTCTTT. Looking up the rest from reference TRBV30 and TRBJ1-1 gives the full variable domain: SQTIHQWPATLVQPVGSPLSLECTVEGTSNPNLYWYRQAAGRGLQLLFYSVGIGQISSEVPQNLSASRPQDRQFILSSKKLLLSDSGFYLCAFGKGTTEAFFGQGTRLTVV.

This clone was found a few times. The chain recombines TRBV7-3 with TRBJ2-7; 8 nucleotides match TRBD2. The CDR3 is 15 residues long. Germline values: CDR1 SGHTA, CDR2 FQGTGA. Trimming took 5 bases from V and 0 from J; bases not matched to a gene: 6. The CDR3 coding sequence is TGTGCCAGCAGCCCCACTAGCGGTAGCTCCTACGAGCAGTACTTC. Translation gives CASSPTSGSSYEQYF.

This clone was counted between two and nine times. The chain links TRBV29-1 to TRBJ2-3, with 7 bases matching TRBD1. CDR3 size: 13 residues. Germline loops: CDR1 SQVTM, CDR2 ANQGSEA. After removal of 7 bases from V and 2 bases from J, the junction contained 6 bases not matched to a gene. DNA of the CDR3: TGCAGCGCGTGGGACAGCCTCACAGATACGCAGTATTTT. This translates into CSAWDSLTDTQYF.

This clone has a handful of counts. The genes are TRBV4-1 and TRBJ2-1, with 7 bases fitting TRBD2. V lost 3 bases and J lost 15; bases outside the gene matches: 11. This CDR3 is built from 13 residues. Germline CDR1 and CDR2: MGHRA and YSYEKL. CDR3 sequence (DNA): TGCGCCAGCAGCCAGGGCATCGGGGGAGGGCCGTTCTTC. Its protein is CASSQGIGGGPFF.

The chain carries TRBV6-1 and TRBJ2-7; D may match TRBD1 or TRBD2 (5 bases each). The CDR3 length is 14 residues. V was pared by 7 bases and J by 5 bases, with 18 bases between. The germline V gene has CDR1 MNHNS and CDR2 SASEGT. CDR3 amino acids: CASTSGARAHEQYF. In DNA, the CDR3 is TGTGCCAGCACCTCCGGGGCCAGGGCGCACGAGCAGTACTTC.

The V gene is TRBV5-1, the J gene TRBJ2-3; 7 bases agree with TRBD1. The CDR3 covers 15 residues. The trim removed 3 bases at V and 2 bases at J, leaving 6 bases unmatched. Germline V gene sequence: CDR1 SGHRS, CDR2 YFSETQ. CDR3 sequence (DNA): TGCGCCAGCAGCTCGGGACAGACCTCCACAGATACGCAGTATTTT. It encodes CASSSGQTSTDTQYF. Looking up the rest from reference TRBV5-1 and TRBJ2-3 gives the full variable domain: KAGVTQTPRYLIKTRGQQVTLSCSPISGHRSVSWYQQTPGQGLQFLFEYFSETQRNKGNFPGRFSGRQFSNSRSEMNVSTLELGDSALYLCASSSGQTSTDTQYFGPGTRLTVL.

This clone was observed a few times. The chain is built from TRBV7-9 and TRBJ1-2; D not resolved. This CDR3 contains 14 residues. The ends were cut back, 1 base at V and 0 bases at J, with 6 bases in the middle. The germline gives CDR1 SEHNR, CDR2 FQNEAQ (reference sequence). CDR3 DNA: TGTGCCAGCAGCTTAGGCTATACTAACTATGGCTACACCTTC. Encoded protein: CASSLGYTNYGYTF.

V and J are TRBV5-4 and TRBJ1-1; 9 bases agree with TRBD1. Per germline, CDR1 SGHNT and CDR2 YYREEE (reference sequence). The CDR3 is 15 amino acids. Trimming at V came to 4 bases and at J to 3 bases, leaving 7 bases not matched to a gene. The CDR3 region has the DNA TGTGCCAGCAGCCTACCGACAGGGGGATACACTGAAGCTTTCTTT. It translates to CASSLPTGGYTEAFF.

This clone was found once. V gene TRBV18 combines with J gene TRBJ2-1; D perhaps matches TRBD1 (5 bases). Germline loops: CDR1 KGHSH, CDR2 LQKENI. This CDR3 contains 13 residues. Between the trimmed V and J ends, which lost 4 bases and 5 bases, there was a span of 9 bases. This CDR3 reads CASSQGSDNEQFF. The CDR3 DNA is TGTGCCAGCTCACAGGGGTCTGACAATGAGCAGTTCTTC.

The chain links TRBV19 to TRBJ1-4; TRBD1 aligns across 7 bases. The CDR3 has 12 residues. Looked up from germline, CDR1 is LNHDA and CDR2 is SQIVND (reference sequence). V lost 5 bases to trimming and J lost 11 bases; unmatched junction nucleotides: 5. This CDR3 reads CASSPSTGKLFF. In nucleotides, the CDR3 is TGTGCCAGTAGTCCATCGACAGGGAAACTGTTTTTT.

The sample holds many counts of this clone. In DNA form, the CDR3 reads TGTGCCAGCCACGCGGCGGCCCGGTGGACTGAAGCTTTCTTT. It translates to CASHAAARWTEAFF. The chain recombines TRBV6-1 with TRBJ1-1, with no clear D. The germline V gene has CDR1 MNHNS and CDR2 SASEGT. V gave up 8 bases and J gave up 5 bases, with 18 bases separating them. The CDR3 covers 14 residues.

The chain joins TRBV6-6 to TRBJ1-6; unclear D gene. The CDR3 spans 16 residues. Trimming cost V 6 bases and J 7 bases, with 19 bases left between them. CDR1 and CDR2 (germline): MNHNY, SVGAGI (reference sequence). In nucleotides, the CDR3 is TGTGCCAGCAGAGCGCGTATGGGGTGGTCGAATTCACCCCTCCACTTT. As protein: CASRARMGWSNSPLHF.

This clone was seen a handful of times. The chain uses TRBV5-4 and TRBJ2-2; 7 bases match TRBD2. The CDR3 is made up of 15 amino acids. Germline CDR1 SGHNT, CDR2 YYREEE (reference sequence). V shed 0 bases, J shed 7 bases, and the junction held 6 bases outside the gene matches. The CDR3 is CASSLASGRGGELFF. CDR3 sequence (DNA): TGTGCCAGCAGCTTGGCTAGCGGAAGGGGCGGGGAGCTGTTTTTT.

The chain links TRBV18 to TRBJ2-1; D possibly corresponds to TRBD2 (6 bases). V was clipped by 2 bases and J by 6 bases, with 14 bases between them. The CDR3 is made up of 15 amino acids. Germline-derived CDR1 and CDR2 are KGHSH and LQKENI. The CDR3 reads CASSPSRELVNEQFF. In DNA form, the CDR3 reads TGTGCCAGCTCACCAAGCCGGGAGTTGGTCAATGAGCAGTTCTTC.

V usage is TRBV27 and J usage is TRBJ2-1; no clear D gene. This CDR3 is 12 amino acids long. Trimming took 5 bases from V and 6 from J, leaving 8 bases between them. Germline CDR1 MNHEY, CDR2 SMNVEV (reference sequence). The CDR3 coding sequence is TGTGCCAGCAGTCCGCGGCCCAATGAGCAGTTCTTC. It yields the protein CASSPRPNEQFF.

The rearrangement joins TRBV10-3 to TRBJ1-1, with D maybe TRBD1 (5 bases). CDR3 size: 16 residues. CDR1 ENHRY and CDR2 SYGVKD come from the germline V gene. Trimming shortened V by 4 bases and J by 2 bases, and 17 bases separated the two germline ends. The CDR3 coding sequence is TGTGCCATCAGTGTTGGGAGGGGTGGAGGTAACACTGAAGCTTTCTTT. It translates to CAISVGRGGGNTEAFF.

This clone was seen many times. The genes are TRBV30 and TRBJ2-2; TRBD2 might be the D (5 bases). Trimming removed 7 bases at V and 5 bases at J, with 11 bases between. Germline CDR1 is GTSNPN and CDR2 is SVGIG (reference sequence). The CDR3 spans 12 residues. The CDR3 is CASHGDTGELFF. The DNA for the CDR3 is TGTGCCTCCCACGGGGATACCGGGGAGCTGTTTTTT.

The chain joins TRBV6-6 to TRBJ1-1; 8 bases align to TRBD1. With 5 bases clipped from V and 7 bases from J, the junction kept 3 bases outside the gene matches. Germline V gene data show CDR1 as MNHNY and CDR2 as SVGAGI (reference sequence). This CDR3 contains 12 residues. The CDR3 here is CASSPTGVEAFF. The CDR3 region has the DNA TGTGCCAGCAGTCCGACAGGGGTTGAAGCTTTCTTT.

The chain couples TRBV27 to TRBJ2-3; no reliable D call. V lost 4 bases and J lost 8, with 10 bases in between. The CDR3 loop spans 12 amino acids. Germline loops: CDR1 MNHEY, CDR2 SMNVEV (reference sequence). The CDR3 nucleotides are TGTGCCAGCAGTTCTACATCGGGTACGCAGTATTTT. Translating it yields CASSSTSGTQYF.

The J gene is TRBJ1-1, the V gene TRBV6-5, with D perhaps matching TRBD1 (5 bases). Germline V gives CDR1 MNHEY, CDR2 SVGAGI. Trimming stripped 6 bases from V and 1 base from J, with 9 bases between. CDR3 length: 13 amino acids. CDR3 residues: CASRGVGNTEAFF. In DNA, the CDR3 is TGTGCCAGCAGGGGGGTCGGGAACACTGAAGCTTTCTTT.

Here the CDR3 reads CASSFRGMNTEAFF. The CDR3 nucleotides read TGTGCCAGCAGCTTCAGGGGAATGAACACTGAAGCTTTCTTT. This chain links TRBV7-9 with TRBJ1-1, with D maybe TRBD1 (6 bases). CDR3 length: 14 amino acids. Trimming took 3 bases from V and 0 from J, leaving 8 bases between them. CDR1 and CDR2 from the germline V gene are SEHNR and FQNEAQ (reference sequence).

The CDR3 loop is CASSRGQGRYEQYF. The CDR3, as DNA: TGTGCCAGCAGCCGAGGACAGGGAAGATACGAGCAGTACTTC. V is TRBV7-3 and J is TRBJ2-7, with 8 bases aligning to TRBD1. The CDR3 is made up of 14 amino acids. V lost 5 bases and J lost 4; bases outside the gene matches: 7. The V gene's germline CDR1 is SGHTA and CDR2 FQGTGA.

The rearrangement joins TRBV28 to TRBJ1-1, with TRBD1 matching 9 bases. The CDR3 is 12 residues long. Trimming cost V 7 bases and J 9 bases; bases outside gene matches: 6. The germline CDR1 and CDR2 sequences are MDHEN and SYDVKM. CDR3 protein: CASNSGQGKAFF. Here the CDR3 DNA reads TGTGCCAGCAACTCCGGACAGGGGAAAGCTTTCTTT. The full variable domain, in which reference TRBV28 and TRBJ1-1 provide the parts outside the CDR3, is DVKVTQSSRYLVKRTGEKVFLECVQDMDHENMFWYRQDPGLGLRLIYFSYDVKMKEKGDIPEGYSVSREKKERFSLILESASTNQTSMYLCASNSGQGKAFFGQGTRLTVV.

The chain recombines TRBV5-1 with TRBJ1-1; possible D gene TRBD1, 5 bases. The length of the CDR3 is 17 residues. The germline gives CDR1 SGHRS, CDR2 YFSETQ. V dropped 1 base and J dropped 0 bases, with 16 bases sitting between them. The CDR3 here is CASSLSARQRLNTEAFF. The CDR3, as DNA: TGCGCCAGCAGCTTGTCCGCGAGACAGAGACTGAACACTGAAGCTTTCTTT.

This clone has more than one count but fewer than ten. The rearrangement uses TRBV27 and TRBJ2-5; D remains ambiguous. The CDR3 is made up of 12 amino acids. Germline CDR1 MNHEY, CDR2 SMNVEV (reference sequence). V was shortened by 11 bases and J by 3 bases, with 13 bases between the two germline ends. The CDR3 loop is CAPAVTKETQYF. For the CDR3, the DNA is TGTGCCCCAGCCGTGACCAAAGAGACCCAGTACTTC.